These T cell receptor beta chains were read from a single sample in a study of T-cell memory formation after mild COVID-19. One entry per CDR3 protein, called by TCRdb with MiXCR from the 5' RACE reads. The sample records 350,000 to 500,000 distinct CDR3 sequences, about a sixth being singletons. Sequenced input: PBMCs or a T cell subset sorted from them (not recorded which). Receptors were obtained from a man between 18 and 35 years old who had mild COVID-19 (a few samples of this study predate the infection). Cell type and time point are not known. Both conserved end residues are part of each CDR3. D genes are given only for firm matches. Only some rows state a clone size, as once, few, many or a class for expanded clones.

>TRBV20-1|TRBJ1-1|.|.
CSARPLNTEAFF
TGCAGTGCTAGACCCCTCAACACTGAAGCTTTCTTT
>TRBV28|TRBJ1-4|.|many
CASSQLTGAGGLKLFF
TGTGCCAGCAGTCAGCTCACCGGGGCAGGAGGGCTTAAACTGTTTTTT
>TRBV7-2|TRBJ1-5|.|.
CASSFNFEPQHF
TGTGCCAGCAGCTTTAATTTTGAGCCCCAGCATTTT
>TRBV7-2|TRBJ1-5|TRBD1|many
CASSLVGGGQGGQPQHF
TGTGCCAGCAGCTTAGTTGGAGGCGGACAGGGAGGGCAGCCCCAGCATTTT
>TRBV5-1|TRBJ2-3|.|many
CASSLGATDTDTQYF
TGCGCCAGCAGCTTGGGGGCGACAGACACAGATACGCAGTATTTT
>TRBV3-1|TRBJ2-2|TRBD1|once
CASSFAPGTDTGELFF
TGTGCCAGCAGCTTCGCCCCCGGGACAGACACCGGGGAGCTGTTTTTT
>TRBV29-1|TRBJ2-7|TRBD1|few
CSVGQGTEEQYF
TGCAGCGTGGGACAGGGCACGGAAGAGCAGTACTTC
>TRBV7-9|TRBJ1-6|.|.
CASSSHREPYNSPLHF
TGTGCCAGCAGTTCCCACAGGGAGCCCTATAATTCACCCCTCCACTTT
>TRBV5-1|TRBJ1-1|.|.
CASSPFMNTEAFF
TGCGCCAGCAGCCCGTTCATGAACACTGAAGCTTTCTTT
>TRBV7-9|TRBJ2-7|.|.
CASSSAGSSYEQYF
TGTGCCAGCAGCTCGGCTGGGAGCTCCTACGAGCAGTACTTC
>TRBV4-1|TRBJ2-5|TRBD2|few
CASSLRGDLRETQYF
TGCGCCAGCAGCCTGCGGGGGGACCTGAGGGAGACCCAGTACTTC
>TRBV7-6|TRBJ2-6|TRBD1|.
CASSRDRPSGANVLTF
TGTGCCAGCAGCCGGGACAGGCCCTCTGGGGCCAACGTCCTGACTTTC
>TRBV27|TRBJ2-1|TRBD1|few
CASSRTGGVNEQFF
TGTGCCAGCAGCCGGACAGGGGGCGTGAATGAGCAGTTCTTC
>TRBV5-1|TRBJ1-6|.|.
CASSLVRYYNSPLHF
TGCGCCAGCAGCTTGGTTCGGTACTATAATTCACCCCTCCACTTT
>TRBV6-4|TRBJ2-1|.|.
CASSEKGLQSDEQFF
TGTGCCAGCAGTGAAAAGGGGCTACAGTCCGATGAGCAGTTCTTC
>TRBV5-4|TRBJ2-3|TRBD1|.
CASSRGFRGRSTDTQYF
TGTGCCAGCAGCAGAGGGTTTAGGGGGCGTAGCACAGATACGCAGTATTTT
>TRBV24-1|TRBJ1-2|.|.
CATSESRHGYTF
TGTGCCACCAGTGAGTCTCGACATGGCTACACCTTC
>TRBV7-2|TRBJ1-5|.|few
CASSLNEGQPQHF
TGTGCCAGCAGCTTAAACGAGGGTCAGCCCCAGCATTTT
>TRBV9|TRBJ2-1|.|few
CASSYIPGLYNEQFF
TGTGCCAGCAGTTACATCCCGGGACTTTACAATGAGCAGTTCTTC
>TRBV7-6|TRBJ2-7|TRBD1|.
CASSNRDRGFYEQYF
TGTGCCAGCAGCAACCGGGACAGGGGGTTCTACGAGCAGTACTTC
>TRBV25-1|TRBJ2-7|TRBD1|few
CASSPQDREDYEQYF
TGTGCCAGCAGTCCCCAGGACAGGGAAGATTACGAGCAGTACTTC
>TRBV12-3/TRBV12-4|TRBJ1-5|TRBD1|few
CASRGTGIGQPQHF
TGTGCCAGCAGAGGGACAGGGATAGGTCAGCCCCAGCATTTT